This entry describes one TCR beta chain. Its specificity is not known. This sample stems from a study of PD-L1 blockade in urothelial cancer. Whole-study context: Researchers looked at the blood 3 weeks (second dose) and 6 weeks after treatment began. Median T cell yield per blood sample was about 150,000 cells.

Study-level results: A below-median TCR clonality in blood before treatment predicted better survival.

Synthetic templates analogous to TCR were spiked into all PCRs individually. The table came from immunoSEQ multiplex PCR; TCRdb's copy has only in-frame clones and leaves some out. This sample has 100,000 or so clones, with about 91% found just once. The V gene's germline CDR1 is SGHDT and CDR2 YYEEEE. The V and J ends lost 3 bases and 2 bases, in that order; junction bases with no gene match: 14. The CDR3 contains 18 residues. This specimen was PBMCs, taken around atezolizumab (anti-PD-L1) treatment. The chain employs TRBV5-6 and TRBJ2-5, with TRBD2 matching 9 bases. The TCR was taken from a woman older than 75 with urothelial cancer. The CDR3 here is CASSWRASGTPGQETQYF. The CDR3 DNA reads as TGTGCCAGCAGCTGGCGGGCTAGCGGGACCCCGGGGCAAGAGACCCAGTACTTC.